A selection of T cell receptor beta chains follows, all from one sample in a study of blood T cell repertoires in COVID-19. Clones were sequenced by immunoSEQ multiplex PCR, and TCRdb holds only the in-frame ones, with some missing. Among about 170,000 clones listed, approximately 91% were seen once. Sequencing used peripheral blood. The receptors derive from a man aged 18 to 30 with COVID-19, enrolled during active disease. The CDR3 runs from the conserved cysteine through the conserved F or W. Each record gives: J gene, D gene, V gene, clone size, CDR3 DNA, CDR3 protein. D genes are given only for firm matches. Expanded clones are given a class, and other clones once, few, many or no size at all.

>TRBJ1-5|-|TRBV30|-
TGTGCCTGGAGTGTACCGGGCAGGGTTACTCAGCCCCAGCATTTT
CAWSVPGRVTQPQHF
>TRBJ1-5|-|TRBV19|-
TGTGCCAGTAGTATCCATGGGGCAATAAGCAATCAGCCCCAGCATTTT
CASSIHGAISNQPQHF
>TRBJ2-1|TRBD2|TRBV24-1|-
TGTGCCACCAGTGATCCTCACCGGACTAGCGGGGTTTTTAGGAGCTCCTACAATGAGCAGTTCTTC
CATSDPHRTSGVFRSSYNEQFF
>TRBJ1-6|-|TRBV30|-
TGTGCCTGGAGACAGGTTAATAATTCACCCCTCCACTTT
CAWRQVNNSPLHF
>TRBJ2-7|TRBD2|TRBV5-4|-
TGTGCCAGCAGCTTGGCCCCTAGCGGGCATTCCTACGAGCAGTACTTC
CASSLAPSGHSYEQYF
>TRBJ1-5|TRBD1|TRBV2|-
TGTGCCAGCAGCGGACAGGGAGGTGGGCTGGAGCCCCAGCATTTT
CASSGQGGGLEPQHF
>TRBJ2-1|-|TRBV19|-
TGTGCCAGTAGTATAGACACCGGGTACAATGAGCAGTTCTTC
CASSIDTGYNEQFF
>TRBJ2-5|TRBD1|TRBV3-1/TRBV3-2|-
TGTGCCAGCAGCCAAGGTCTAGCAGGGGGAGAGACCCAGTACTTC
CASSQGLAGGETQYF
>TRBJ1-1|-|TRBV21-1|once
TGTGCCAGCACCCCAGAGGAGGACAGGGCCACGAACACTGAAGCTTTCTTT
CASTPEEDRATNTEAFF
>TRBJ2-7|TRBD2|TRBV11-2|-
TGTGCCAGCAGCTTGCGTAAAAGCGGGAACTACGAGCAGTACTTC
CASSLRKSGNYEQYF
>TRBJ2-7|-|TRBV6-5|-
TGTGCCAGCAGTTACTCGTACCAGAGGGAGCAGTACTTC
CASSYSYQREQYF
>TRBJ2-3|-|TRBV4-1|-
TGCGCCAGCAGCCCCCCCCAGGGAACCCGCCCAGATACGCAGTATTTT
CASSPPQGTRPDTQYF
>TRBJ2-1|-|TRBV5-6|-
TGTGCCAGCAGCTTGGGCCTTAGCTCCTACAATGAGCAGTTCTTC
CASSLGLSSYNEQFF
>TRBJ2-1|-|TRBV7-6|-
TGTGCCAGCAGCTTCGGGGTCAATGAGCAGTTCTTC
CASSFGVNEQFF
>TRBJ2-7|-|TRBV28|-
TGTGCCAGCAGTTTGGAGGTGACATCCTACGAGCAGTACTTC
CASSLEVTSYEQYF